This T cell receptor (beta chain) was identified in a study of cytomegalovirus exposure and HLA in healthy donors. This CDR3 comprises 15 residues. The V gene's germline CDR1 is SGHAT and CDR2 FQNNGV. V trimming: 4 bases; J trimming: 7 bases; junction bases outside the gene matches: 6. PCR was performed using 60 Vbeta and 13 Jbeta primers. TCRdb's copy holds only in-frame clones and misses some; the assay was immunoSEQ multiplex PCR. The repertoire includes under 150,000 clones, 82% of them detected once, and roughly 1.2% sits in the top ten. The receptor was isolated from a boy under 18 in good health and CMV-seronegative. This chain uses TRBV11-2 with TRBJ2-1; 11 bases are shared with TRBD2. The specimen sequenced was PBMCs. CDR3 residues: CASSSTGTSGNEQFF. The CDR3 coding sequence is TGTGCCAGCAGCTCGACCGGGACTAGCGGTAATGAGCAGTTCTTC.